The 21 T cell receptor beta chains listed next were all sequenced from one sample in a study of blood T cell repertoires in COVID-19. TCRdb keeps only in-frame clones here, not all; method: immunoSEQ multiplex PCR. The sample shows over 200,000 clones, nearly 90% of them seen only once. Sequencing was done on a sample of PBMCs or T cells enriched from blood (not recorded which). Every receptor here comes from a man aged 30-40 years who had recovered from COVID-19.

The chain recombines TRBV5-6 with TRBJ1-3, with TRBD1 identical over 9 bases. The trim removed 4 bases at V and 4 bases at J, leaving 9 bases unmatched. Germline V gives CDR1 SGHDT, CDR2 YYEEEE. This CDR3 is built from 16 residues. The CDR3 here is CASSDINRGPGNTIYF. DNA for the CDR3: TGTGCCAGCAGCGACATAAACAGGGGGCCCGGAAACACCATATATTTT.

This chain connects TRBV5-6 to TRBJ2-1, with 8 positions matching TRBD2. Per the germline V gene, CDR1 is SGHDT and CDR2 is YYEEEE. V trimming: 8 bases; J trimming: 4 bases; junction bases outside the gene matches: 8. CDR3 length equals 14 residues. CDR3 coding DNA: TGTGCCAGTGGACTAGCCAATTTTTACAATGAGCAGTTCTTC. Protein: CASGLANFYNEQFF.

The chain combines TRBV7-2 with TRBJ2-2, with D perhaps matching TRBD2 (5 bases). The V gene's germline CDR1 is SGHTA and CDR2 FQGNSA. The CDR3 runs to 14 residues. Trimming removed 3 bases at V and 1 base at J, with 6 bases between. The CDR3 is CASSFRGNTGELFF. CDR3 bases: TGTGCCAGCAGCTTCCGGGGGAACACCGGGGAGCTGTTTTTT.

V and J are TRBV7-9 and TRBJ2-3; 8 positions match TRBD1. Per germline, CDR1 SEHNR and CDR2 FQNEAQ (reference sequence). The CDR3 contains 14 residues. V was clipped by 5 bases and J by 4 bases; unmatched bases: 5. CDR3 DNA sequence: TGTGCCAGCAGCCTTAGACAGGGGCCAGATACGCAGTATTTT. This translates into CASSLRQGPDTQYF.

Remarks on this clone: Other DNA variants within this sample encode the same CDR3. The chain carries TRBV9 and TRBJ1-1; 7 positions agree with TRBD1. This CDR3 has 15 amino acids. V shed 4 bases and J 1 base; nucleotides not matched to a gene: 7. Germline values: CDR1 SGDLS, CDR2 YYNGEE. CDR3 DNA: TGTGCCAGCAGCCCTCGGACAGGAACGAACACTGAAGCTTTCTTT. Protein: CASSPRTGTNTEAFF.

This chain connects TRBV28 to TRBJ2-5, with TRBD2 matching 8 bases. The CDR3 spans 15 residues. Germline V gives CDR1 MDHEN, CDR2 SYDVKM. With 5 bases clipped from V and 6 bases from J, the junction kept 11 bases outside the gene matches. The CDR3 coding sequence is TGTGCCAGCAGTCCCTCGGGGTTAGCGGGACAGACCCAGTACTTC. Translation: CASSPSGLAGQTQYF.

For the CDR3, the DNA is TGTGCCAGCAGTAGAGGGGGCCAGAGCAATCAGCCCCAGCATTTT. Its protein is CASSRGGQSNQPQHF. The V call is TRBV27, the J call TRBJ1-5; 7 nucleotides align to TRBD1. J was trimmed by 1 base and V by 5 bases; bases with no gene match: 5. CDR1 and CDR2 from the germline V gene are MNHEY and SMNVEV (reference sequence). CDR3 length: 15 amino acids.

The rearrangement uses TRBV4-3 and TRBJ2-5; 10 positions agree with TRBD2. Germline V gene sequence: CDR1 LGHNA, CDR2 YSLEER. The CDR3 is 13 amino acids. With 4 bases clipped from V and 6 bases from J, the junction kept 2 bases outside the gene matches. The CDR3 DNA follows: TGCGCCAGCAGCCTAGCGGGGGGAAAGACCCAGTACTTC. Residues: CASSLAGGKTQYF.

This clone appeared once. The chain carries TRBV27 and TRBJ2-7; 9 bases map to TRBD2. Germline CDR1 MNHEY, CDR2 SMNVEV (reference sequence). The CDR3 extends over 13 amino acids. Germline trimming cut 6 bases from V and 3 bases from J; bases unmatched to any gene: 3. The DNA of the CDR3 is TGTGCCAGCAGAAGCGGGAGGTTCTACGAGCAGTACTTC. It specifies CASRSGRFYEQYF.

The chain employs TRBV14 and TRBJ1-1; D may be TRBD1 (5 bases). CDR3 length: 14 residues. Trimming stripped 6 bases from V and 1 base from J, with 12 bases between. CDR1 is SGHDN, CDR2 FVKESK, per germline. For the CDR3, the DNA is TGTGCCAGCAGAACCTCGGGGGGGAACACTGAAGCTTTCTTT. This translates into CASRTSGGNTEAFF.

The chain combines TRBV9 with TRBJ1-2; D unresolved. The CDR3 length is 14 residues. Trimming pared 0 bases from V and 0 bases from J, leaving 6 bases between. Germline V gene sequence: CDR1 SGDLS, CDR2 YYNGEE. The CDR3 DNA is TGTGCCAGCAGCGTAGGAGGCACTAACTATGGCTACACCTTC. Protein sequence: CASSVGGTNYGYTF.

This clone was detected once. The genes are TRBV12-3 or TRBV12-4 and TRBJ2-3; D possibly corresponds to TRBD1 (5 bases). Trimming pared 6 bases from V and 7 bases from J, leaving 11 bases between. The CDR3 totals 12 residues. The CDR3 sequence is CASSLRANTQYF. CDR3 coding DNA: TGTGCCAGCAGCCTCAGGGCGAATACGCAGTATTTT.

CDR3 DNA sequence: TGCGCCAGCAGCCAGAAACAACAGGGGGCGGTGGGTGAAAAACTGTTTTTT. Its protein product is CASSQKQQGAVGEKLFF. This sequence joins TRBV4-3 and TRBJ1-4; 9 bases agree with TRBD1. Germline values: CDR1 LGHNA, CDR2 YSLEER. The CDR3 is 17 amino acids. The V gene end was trimmed by 3 bases and the J gene end by 7 bases; junction bases not matched to a gene: 12.

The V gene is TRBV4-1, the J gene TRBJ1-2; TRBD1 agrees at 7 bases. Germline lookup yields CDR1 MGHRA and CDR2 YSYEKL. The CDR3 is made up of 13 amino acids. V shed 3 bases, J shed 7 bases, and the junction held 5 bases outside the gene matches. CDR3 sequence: CASSQQGVGGYTF. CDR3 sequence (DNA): TGCGCCAGCAGCCAGCAGGGGGTTGGTGGCTACACCTTC.

The chain's CDR3 is CAWTRDTGYGYTF. As DNA, the CDR3 is TGTGCCTGGACCCGGGACACCGGCTATGGCTACACCTTC. The chain has TRBV30 and TRBJ1-2, with D possibly TRBD1 on 6 matching bases. This CDR3 region has 13 residues. V shed 4 bases and J shed 4 bases, with 13 bases lying between them. Germline V gives CDR1 GTSNPN, CDR2 SVGIG (reference sequence).

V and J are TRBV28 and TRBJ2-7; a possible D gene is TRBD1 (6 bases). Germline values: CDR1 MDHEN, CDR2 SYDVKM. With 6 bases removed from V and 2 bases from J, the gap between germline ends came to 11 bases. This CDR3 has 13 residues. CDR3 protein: CASREDRAYEQYF. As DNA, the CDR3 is TGTGCCAGCAGGGAGGACAGAGCCTACGAGCAGTACTTC.

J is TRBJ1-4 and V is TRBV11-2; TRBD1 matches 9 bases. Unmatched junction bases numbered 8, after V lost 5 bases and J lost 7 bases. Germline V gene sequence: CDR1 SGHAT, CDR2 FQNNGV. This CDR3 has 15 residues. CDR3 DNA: TGTGCCAGCAGCCCGCTGGGGACAGGGCGTGAAAAACTGTTTTTT. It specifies CASSPLGTGREKLFF.

The CDR3 protein is CASSFRRDRRNTEAFF. DNA of the CDR3: TGTGCCAGCAGCTTTAGACGGGACAGGAGGAACACTGAAGCTTTCTTT. The chain uses TRBV28 and TRBJ1-1; TRBD1 agrees at 8 bases. V trimming: 6 bases; J trimming: 1 base; junction bases outside the gene matches: 10. CDR3 length: 16 residues. Looked up from germline, CDR1 is MDHEN and CDR2 is SYDVKM.

The CDR3 bases are TGCGCCAGCAGCGTAAGTGGGCAGGGTAGGACCGAGCAGTACTTC. The encoded protein is CASSVSGQGRTEQYF. This chain joins TRBV4-1 and TRBJ2-7, with D perhaps matching TRBD1 (5 bases). Looked up from germline, CDR1 is MGHRA and CDR2 is YSYEKL. CDR3 length equals 15 residues. The germline V and J ends were trimmed by 5 bases and 6 bases, with 20 bases remaining between them.

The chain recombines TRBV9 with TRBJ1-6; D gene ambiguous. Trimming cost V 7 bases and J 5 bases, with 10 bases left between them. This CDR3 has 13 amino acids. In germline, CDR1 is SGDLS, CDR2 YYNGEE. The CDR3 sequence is CASSPIDNSPLHF. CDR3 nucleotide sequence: TGTGCCAGCTCCCCAATTGATAATTCACCCCTCCACTTT.

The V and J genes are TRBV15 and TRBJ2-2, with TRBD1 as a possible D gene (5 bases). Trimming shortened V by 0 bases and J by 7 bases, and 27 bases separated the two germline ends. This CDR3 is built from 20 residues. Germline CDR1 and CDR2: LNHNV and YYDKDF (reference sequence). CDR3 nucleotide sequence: TGTGCCACCAGCAGAGAAAACTACCGACCGTCAGGGTTACGGAGCGGGGAGCTGTTTTTT. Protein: CATSRENYRPSGLRSGELFF.